The rows below give T cell receptor beta chains drawn from one sample of a study of early T cells in non-severe SARS-CoV-2 infection. TCRdb ran MiXCR on the 5' RACE reads and lists one entry per CDR3 protein. The sample holds more than 55,000 distinct CDR3 sequences; approximately 12% are singletons and the top ten take roughly 4%. Sequenced sample: whole blood. These receptors were taken from an adult who was a healthcare worker with PCR-confirmed SARS-CoV-2 infection or an uninfected control (not recorded which). CDR3s leave out the opening cysteine and the closing phenylalanine or tryptophan. The D gene is left open where the match is weak.

v_gene | d_gene | CDR3aa
TRBV20-1 | TRBD1 | SAGPTGTGVGYEQY
TRBV20-1 | NA | SARQTEQF
TRBV27 | NA | ASSWTVRDTQY
TRBV20-1 | TRBD1 | SATGQYNQPQH
TRBV19 | NA | ASSMLATVSGELF
TRBV29-1 | NA | SVDFVVSPDTQY
TRBV13 | NA | ASSLGRGWRSGNSPLH
TRBV20-1 | NA | SARVLYETQY
TRBV5-4 | NA | ASSDAGDQPQH
TRBV5-1 | TRBD1 | ASSLNQGGNSLH
TRBV7-8 | NA | ASSLGETDTQY
TRBV20-1 | NA | SATQTNRGGTYEQY
TRBV9 | NA | ASSVTGMTEAF
TRBV6-4 | NA | ASSDSQENTGELF
TRBV4-3 | NA | ASSQDLGETYNEQF
TRBV4-3 | TRBD2 | ASSQDRGVGTRSYEQY
TRBV7-8 | NA | ASSLDRASYNEQF
TRBV7-6 | NA | ASSLARGGHGNTIY
TRBV6-2/TRBV6-3 | NA | ASTRSTFEAKNIQY
TRBV6-2/TRBV6-3 | NA | ASRKGGLSYEQY
TRBV9 | NA | ASSVGLGYNEQF
TRBV19 | NA | ASRPRGGGANVLT
TRBV13 | TRBD1 | ASSSDRAPSGGYT
TRBV5-1 | NA | ASSLQETQY
TRBV9 | NA | ASSSQGNEQF
TRBV29-1 | NA | SVEGATSYGYT
TRBV18 | TRBD1 | ASSPPRTGMYNEQF
TRBV7-2 | NA | ASSLGRPGVYTIY
TRBV3-1 | NA | ASSPVAAGTDTQY
TRBV20-1 | TRBD2 | SARSASGSTDTQY
TRBV20-1 | NA | SAPRAGADTQY
TRBV29-1 | TRBD2 | SVTSGFNEQF
TRBV2 | NA | ASKLDSDYGYT
TRBV7-9 | NA | ASSKPGLSSGNTIY
TRBV3-1 | NA | ASSLAGIPGYGYT
TRBV9 | NA | ASSVGVPGEQF
TRBV20-1 | NA | SARDRQQVGGQY
TRBV9 | NA | ASSVEMRFGGTYGYT
TRBV30 | NA | ACARGAGEKLF
TRBV30 | NA | AWSVGHSYEQY
TRBV20-1 | NA | SAREPTGFKNIQY
TRBV6-1 | TRBD1 | ASQATGEGYGYT
TRBV5-1 | TRBD2 | ASSLDSSGRAEF
TRBV4-3 | NA | ASSQDRDQLYGYT
TRBV20-1 | TRBD1 | SAATQWTGTYEQY
TRBV6-1 | TRBD1 | ASSRQGASYNEQF
TRBV6-2/TRBV6-3 | TRBD2 | ASSLSGGVFNEQF
TRBV6-2/TRBV6-3 | NA | ASSQGWPQH
TRBV19 | NA | ASSTGLLREQY
TRBV5-1 | NA | ASYSGTGKNIQY
TRBV7-9 | NA | ASSVAGSYNEQF
TRBV12-3/TRBV12-4 | NA | ASSLGGGGNQETQY
TRBV5-5 | TRBD2 | ASSPLAGGHPETQY
TRBV5-1 | TRBD1 | ASSPDRGITEAF